A selection of T cell receptor beta chains follows, all from one sample in a study of cytomegalovirus exposure and HLA in healthy donors. Clones were sequenced by immunoSEQ multiplex PCR, and TCRdb holds only the in-frame ones, with some missing. The table lists roughly 67,000 clones, about 90% of them singletons, with just over 3% in the top ten. The sample comprised PBMCs. Receptor source: a man between 18 and 35 years old in good health and CMV-seronegative. Each CDR3 is given with its conserved first and last residue. D genes are given only for firm matches. A clone size is listed for some rows: how often the clone was seen (once, few, many), or a class if it is expanded.

v_call	d_call	clone_size	j_call	cdr3_aa	cdr3_nt
TRBV5-8	-	-	TRBJ1-5	CASTPARTRYSNQPQHF	TGTGCCAGCACCCCTGCCAGGACACGATATAGCAATCAGCCCCAGCATTTT
TRBV5-1	TRBD1	-	TRBJ2-3	CASSFWGQGTDTQYF	TGCGCCAGCAGCTTTTGGGGACAGGGGACAGATACGCAGTATTTT
TRBV6-4	-	-	TRBJ2-1	CASSEGRGPYNEQFF	TGTGCCAGCAGTGAAGGTAGAGGCCCCTACAATGAGCAGTTCTTC
TRBV28	-	-	TRBJ1-2	CASSYGQFIYGYTF	TGTGCCAGCAGTTACGGACAGTTTATCTATGGCTACACCTTC
TRBV27	-	-	TRBJ1-4	CASSFTSRNEKLFF	TGTGCCAGCAGTTTTACCTCGAGAAACGAAAAACTGTTTTTT
TRBV19	-	once	TRBJ2-3	CASSTGTPTDTQYF	TGTGCCAGTAGTACCGGGACTCCCACAGATACGCAGTATTTT
TRBV4-2	TRBD2	many	TRBJ2-7	CASSQDQGTSAYEQYF	TGTGCCAGCAGCCAAGATCAAGGGACTAGCGCCTACGAGCAGTACTTC
TRBV7-2	-	-	TRBJ2-2	CASSLERASGGGELFF	TGTGCCAGCAGCTTAGAACGGGCCTCCGGAGGCGGGGAGCTGTTTTTT
TRBV5-6	TRBD2	-	TRBJ2-7	CASSAAGGHEQYF	TGTGCCAGCAGCGCAGCGGGAGGGCATGAGCAGTACTTC
TRBV30	TRBD1	-	TRBJ1-1	CACDRGQNTEAFF	TGTGCCTGCGACAGGGGACAGAACACTGAAGCTTTCTTT
TRBV4-3	-	-	TRBJ2-2	CASSQGLASGSRRSTGELFF	TGCGCCAGCAGCCAAGGCTTGGCGTCAGGCTCCCGGAGGAGCACCGGGGAGCTGTTTTTT
TRBV28	-	-	TRBJ2-7	CASSPKPQRSLTYEQYF	TGTGCCAGCAGTCCCAAACCTCAGCGGAGTCTAACCTACGAGCAGTACTTC
TRBV7-9	TRBD2	-	TRBJ2-1	CASSLLLATYNEQFF	TGTGCCAGCAGCTTATTACTAGCGACCTACAATGAGCAGTTCTTC
TRBV19	-	once	TRBJ2-3	CASSIGGITDTQYF	TGTGCCAGTAGTATAGGCGGGATCACAGATACGCAGTATTTT
TRBV7-3	-	-	TRBJ2-2	CASSLEGRRTGELFF	TGTGCCAGCAGCTTAGAGGGGAGGCGGACCGGGGAGCTGTTTTTT
TRBV11-2	-	-	TRBJ2-2	CASSLGGANTGELFF	TGTGCCAGCAGCTTAGGGGGGGCGAACACCGGGGAGCTGTTTTTT
TRBV19	-	-	TRBJ2-5	CATSGGWYQETQYF	TGTGCCACCTCGGGCGGGTGGTACCAAGAGACCCAGTACTTC
TRBV5-6	-	-	TRBJ2-5	CASSFPAGETQYF	TGTGCCAGCAGCTTTCCAGCGGGAGAGACCCAGTACTTC
TRBV30	TRBD1	medium-sized	TRBJ2-1	CAWRQGAGDNEQFF	TGTGCCTGGAGGCAGGGGGCAGGGGACAATGAGCAGTTCTTC
TRBV29-1	-	-	TRBJ2-3	CSVVEGGSTDTQYF	TGCAGCGTTGTGGAGGGCGGGAGCACAGATACGCAGTATTTT
TRBV7-2	-	-	TRBJ2-5	CASSLNGQTGETQYF	TGTGCCAGCAGCTTAAATGGACAGACGGGAGAGACCCAGTACTTC
TRBV18	TRBD2	-	TRBJ2-5	CASSPLAGFQETQYF	TGTGCCAGCTCCCCACTAGCGGGATTCCAAGAGACCCAGTACTTC
TRBV7-2	TRBD2	-	TRBJ2-1	CASSPKVLLAGVEDEQFF	TGTGCCAGCAGCCCTAAAGTCCTACTAGCGGGAGTTGAGGATGAGCAGTTCTTC
TRBV2	-	once	TRBJ1-4	CASRKNPPGHNNEKLFF	TGTGCCAGCAGGAAGAACCCCCCGGGACACAATAATGAAAAACTGTTTTTT
TRBV18	-	-	TRBJ1-5	CASSPSRTAHQPQHF	TGTGCCAGCTCACCCTCAAGAACAGCTCATCAGCCCCAGCATTTT
TRBV19	-	-	TRBJ2-2	CASSGRANTGELFF	TGTGCCAGTAGTGGGCGGGCCAACACCGGGGAGCTGTTTTTT
TRBV5-8	TRBD2	-	TRBJ2-7	CASSYYSGINLSYEQYF	TGTGCCAGCAGTTACTATAGCGGGATCAACCTCTCCTACGAGCAGTACTTC
TRBV4-3	TRBD2	-	TRBJ2-1	CASSARGLNNEQFF	TGCGCCAGCAGCGCGCGGGGACTAAACAATGAGCAGTTCTTC
TRBV6-1	-	-	TRBJ1-5	CASSGLAAGNQPQHF	TGTGCCAGCAGTGGGTTGGCAGCGGGGAATCAGCCCCAGCATTTT
TRBV6-1	-	-	TRBJ2-6	CASSSFGAGANVLTF	TGTGCCAGCAGTTCTTTCGGGGCTGGGGCCAACGTCCTGACTTTC
TRBV4-3	TRBD2	-	TRBJ2-5	CASSQDRGGQETQYF	TGCGCCAGCAGCCAAGATCGGGGGGGGCAAGAGACCCAGTACTTC
TRBV11-3	-	-	TRBJ2-7	CASSQTGGEQYF	TGTGCCAGCAGCCAGACGGGTGGCGAGCAGTACTTC
TRBV21-1	-	once	TRBJ1-1	CASSKVVRKRAFF	TGTGCCAGCAGCAAAGTAGTCAGAAAGAGGGCTTTCTTT
TRBV19	-	once	TRBJ2-7	CASSITTGWHYEQYF	TGTGCCAGTAGTATCACTACAGGGTGGCACTACGAGCAGTACTTC
TRBV19	-	-	TRBJ2-7	CASSIVSSLNSYEQYF	TGTGCCAGTAGTATAGTTTCGTCACTCAACTCCTACGAGCAGTACTTC
TRBV5-6	-	-	TRBJ2-5	CASSLRRETQYF	TGTGCCAGCAGCTTGCGGCGGGAGACCCAGTACTTC
TRBV7-9	-	-	TRBJ2-1	CASSSWTGRDEQFF	TGTGCCAGCAGCTCATGGACAGGGAGGGATGAGCAGTTCTTC
TRBV6-6	-	-	TRBJ1-1	CASSYSLQGNTEAFF	TGTGCCAGCAGTTACTCGTTACAGGGTAACACTGAAGCTTTCTTT
TRBV7-2	TRBD1	-	TRBJ2-7	CASSLVGQAYEQYF	TGTGCCAGCAGCTTAGTTGGACAGGCCTACGAGCAGTACTTC
TRBV5-1	-	-	TRBJ2-1	CASSLGTGYNEQFF	TGCGCCAGCAGCCTAGGGACTGGCTACAATGAGCAGTTCTTC
TRBV7-9	TRBD2	-	TRBJ2-2	CASSLKREGNTGELFF	TGTGCCAGCAGCTTGAAGCGGGAGGGAAACACCGGGGAGCTGTTTTTT
TRBV27	-	-	TRBJ2-7	CASSLSGLLGAPLYF	TGTGCCAGCAGTTTATCGGGCCTCCTGGGTGCCCCCCTGTACTTC
TRBV18	TRBD1	-	TRBJ1-2	CASSLSRTGDGYTF	TGTGCCAGCTCACTAAGCCGGACAGGCGATGGCTACACCTTC
TRBV28	TRBD1	-	TRBJ1-2	CATAGAGGGGYGYTF	TGTGCCACAGCAGGGGCAGGGGGCGGTGGCTATGGCTACACCTTC
TRBV28	TRBD2	-	TRBJ2-5	CASSGLAGGEETQYF	TGTGCCAGCAGTGGACTAGCGGGAGGTGAAGAGACCCAGTACTTC
TRBV5-8	TRBD1	-	TRBJ2-5	CASSLEGQGSETQYF	TGTGCCAGCAGCTTGGAAGGACAGGGGTCGGAGACCCAGTACTTC
TRBV7-9	-	-	TRBJ2-7	CASSLPIAVFSYEQYF	TGTGCCAGCAGCCTCCCCATAGCGGTTTTCTCCTACGAGCAGTACTTC
TRBV27	-	-	TRBJ2-3	CASSFLGANTDTQYF	TGTGCCAGCAGTTTTTTGGGAGCAAACACAGATACGCAGTATTTT
TRBV7-7	-	-	TRBJ2-1	CASSLGAGSYNEQFF	TGTGCTAGCAGCTTAGGAGCGGGCTCCTACAATGAGCAGTTCTTC